This TCR beta chain was observed in a study of T cells in pancreatic ductal adenocarcinoma. General study results and limits: No significant tumor-blood clonality difference; means were about 0.1 and 0.065. The resected pancreatic cancer cohort was biased toward the minority with early-stage disease.

In the case of this clone: Its antigen is not known. The junction departs from the called germline gene at one end, perhaps through a read error.

This CDR3 is 17 amino acids long. From germline, CDR1 is SNHLY and CDR2 FYNNEI. No neoadjuvant therapy was given to the selected pancreatic ductal adenocarcinoma patients before their surgery. Measured with immunoSEQ multiplex PCR; TCRdb has only the in-frame clones, and not every one. The sample consists of around 15,000 clones, under 95% of them appearing once. The TCR was taken from a human donor with pancreatic ductal adenocarcinoma. The chain has TRBV2 and TRBJ1-2; 7 bases are shared with TRBD1. Sequencing was performed on PBMCs. Here the CDR3 DNA reads TGTGCCAGTAACGGGCCCGGACAGGATCCCACTAAGTATGGCTACACCTTC. Translated, it gives CASNGPGQDPTKYGYTF.